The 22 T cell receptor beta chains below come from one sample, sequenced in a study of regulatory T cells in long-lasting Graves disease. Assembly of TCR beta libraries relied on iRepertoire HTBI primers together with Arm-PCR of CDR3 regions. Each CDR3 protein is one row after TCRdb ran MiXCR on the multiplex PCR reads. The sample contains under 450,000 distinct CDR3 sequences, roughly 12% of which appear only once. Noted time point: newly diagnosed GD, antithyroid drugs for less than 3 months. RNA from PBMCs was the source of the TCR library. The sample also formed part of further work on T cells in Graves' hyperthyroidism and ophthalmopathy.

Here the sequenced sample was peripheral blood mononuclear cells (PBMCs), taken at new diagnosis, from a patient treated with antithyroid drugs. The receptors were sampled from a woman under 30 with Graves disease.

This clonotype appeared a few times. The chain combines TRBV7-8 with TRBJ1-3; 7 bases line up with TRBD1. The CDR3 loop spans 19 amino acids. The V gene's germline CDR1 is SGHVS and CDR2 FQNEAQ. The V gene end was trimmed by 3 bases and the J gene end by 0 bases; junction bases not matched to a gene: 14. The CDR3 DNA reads TGTGCCAGCAGCTTGAGGACAGGTTGGGGCCGATTCTCTGGAAACACCATATATTTT. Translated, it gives CASSLRTGWGRFSGNTIYF.

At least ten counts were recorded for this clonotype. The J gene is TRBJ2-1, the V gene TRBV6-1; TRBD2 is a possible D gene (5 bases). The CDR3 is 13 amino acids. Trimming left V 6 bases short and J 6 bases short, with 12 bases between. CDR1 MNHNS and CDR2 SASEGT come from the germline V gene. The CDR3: CASSRTSPNEQFF. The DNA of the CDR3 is TGTGCCAGCAGCCGGACTTCCCCCAATGAGCAGTTCTTC.

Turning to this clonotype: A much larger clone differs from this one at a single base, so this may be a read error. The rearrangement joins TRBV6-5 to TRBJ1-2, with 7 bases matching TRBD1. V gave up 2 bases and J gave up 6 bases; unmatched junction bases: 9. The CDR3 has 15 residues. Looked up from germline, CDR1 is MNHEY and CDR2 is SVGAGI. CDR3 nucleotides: TGTGCCAGCAGTTACCATAACCAGGGGGTTGATGGCTACACCTTC. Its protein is CASSYHNQGVDGYTF.

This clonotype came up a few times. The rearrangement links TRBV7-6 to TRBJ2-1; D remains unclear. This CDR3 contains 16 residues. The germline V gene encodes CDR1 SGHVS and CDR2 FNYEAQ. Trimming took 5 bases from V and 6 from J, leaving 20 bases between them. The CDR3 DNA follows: TGTGCCAGCAGCCTTATCGTAGGCCCCGATCCCAATGAGCAGTTCTTC. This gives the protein CASSLIVGPDPNEQFF.

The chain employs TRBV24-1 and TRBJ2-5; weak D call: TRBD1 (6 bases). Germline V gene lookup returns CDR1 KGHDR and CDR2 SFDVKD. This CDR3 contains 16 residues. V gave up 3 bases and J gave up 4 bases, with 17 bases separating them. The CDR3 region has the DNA TGTGCCACCAGTGATGAATCCAGGGGCGTAGGAGAGACCCAGTACTTC. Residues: CATSDESRGVGETQYF.

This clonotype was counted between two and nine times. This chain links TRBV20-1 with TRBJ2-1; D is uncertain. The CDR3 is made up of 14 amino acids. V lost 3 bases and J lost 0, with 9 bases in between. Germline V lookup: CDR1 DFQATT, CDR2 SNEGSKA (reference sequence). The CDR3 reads CSASSPSSYNEQFF. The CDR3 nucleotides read TGCAGTGCTAGTTCCCCAAGCTCCTACAATGAGCAGTTCTTC.

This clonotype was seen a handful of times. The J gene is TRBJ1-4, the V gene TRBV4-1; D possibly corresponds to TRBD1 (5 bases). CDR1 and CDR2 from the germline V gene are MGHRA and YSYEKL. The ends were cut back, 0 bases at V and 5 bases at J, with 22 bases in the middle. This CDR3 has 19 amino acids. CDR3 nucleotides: TGCGCCAGCAGCCAAGATGCCGGGCCGCGAGACAGATTAAATGAAAAACTGTTTTTT. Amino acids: CASSQDAGPRDRLNEKLFF.

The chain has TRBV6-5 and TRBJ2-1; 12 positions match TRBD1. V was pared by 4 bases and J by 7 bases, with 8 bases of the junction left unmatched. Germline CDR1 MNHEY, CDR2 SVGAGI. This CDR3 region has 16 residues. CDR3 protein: CASSSPGQGARNEQFF. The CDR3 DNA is TGTGCCAGCAGTTCTCCGGGACAGGGGGCAAGAAATGAGCAGTTCTTC.

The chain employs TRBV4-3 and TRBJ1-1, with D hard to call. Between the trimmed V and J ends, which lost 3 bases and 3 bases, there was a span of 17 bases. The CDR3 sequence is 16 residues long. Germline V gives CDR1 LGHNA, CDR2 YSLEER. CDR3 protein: CASSQGLGEGHTEAFF. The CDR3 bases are TGCGCCAGCAGCCAGGGCCTCGGGGAGGGCCACACTGAAGCTTTCTTT.

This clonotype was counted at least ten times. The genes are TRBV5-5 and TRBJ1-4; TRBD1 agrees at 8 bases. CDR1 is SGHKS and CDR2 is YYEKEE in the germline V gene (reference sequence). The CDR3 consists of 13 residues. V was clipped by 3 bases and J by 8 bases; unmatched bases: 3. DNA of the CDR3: TGTGCCAGCAGCTGGACAGGGTGGGAAAAACTGTTTTTT. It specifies CASSWTGWEKLFF. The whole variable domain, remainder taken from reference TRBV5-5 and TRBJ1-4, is DAGVTQSPTHLIKTRGQQVTLRCSPISGHKSVSWYQQVLGQGPQFIFQYYEKEERGRGNFPDRFSARQFPNYSSELNVNALLLGDSALYLCASSWTGWEKLFFGSGTQLSVL.

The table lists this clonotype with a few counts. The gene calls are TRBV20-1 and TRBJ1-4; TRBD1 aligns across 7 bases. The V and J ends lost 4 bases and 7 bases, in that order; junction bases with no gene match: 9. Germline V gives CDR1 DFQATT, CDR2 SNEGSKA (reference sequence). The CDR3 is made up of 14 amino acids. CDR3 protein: CSAIPTGAFEKLFF. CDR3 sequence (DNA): TGCAGTGCTATTCCCACAGGGGCCTTTGAAAAACTGTTTTTT.

CDR3 DNA: TGTGCCAGCAGTCCCTCTGGGGCAATTACCACAGATACGCAGTATTTT. Residues: CASSPSGAITTDTQYF. This chain connects TRBV12-3 or TRBV12-4 to TRBJ2-3, with a possible D match to TRBD1 (5 bases). The CDR3 extends over 16 amino acids. V was clipped by 5 bases and J by 2 bases, with 17 bases between them.

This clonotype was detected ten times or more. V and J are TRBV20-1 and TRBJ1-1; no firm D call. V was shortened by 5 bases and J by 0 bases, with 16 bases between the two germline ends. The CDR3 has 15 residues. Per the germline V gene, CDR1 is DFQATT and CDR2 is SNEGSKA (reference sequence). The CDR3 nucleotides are TGCAGTGCTCCCCGGAACGCGGAGATGAACACTGAAGCTTTCTTT. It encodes CSAPRNAEMNTEAFF.

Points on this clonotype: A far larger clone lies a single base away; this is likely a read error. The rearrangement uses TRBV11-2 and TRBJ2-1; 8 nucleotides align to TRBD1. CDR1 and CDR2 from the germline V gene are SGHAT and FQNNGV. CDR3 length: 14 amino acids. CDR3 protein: CASSSRQGYKEQFF. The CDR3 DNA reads TGTGCCAGCAGCTCTCGACAGGGGTACAAAGAGCAGTTCTTC. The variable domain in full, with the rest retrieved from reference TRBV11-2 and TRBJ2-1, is EAGVAQSPRYKIIEKRQSVAFWCNPISGHATLYWYQQILGQGPKLLIQFQNNGVVDDSQLPKDRFSAERLKGVDSTLKIQPAKLEDSAVYLCASSSRQGYKEQFFGPGTRLTVL.

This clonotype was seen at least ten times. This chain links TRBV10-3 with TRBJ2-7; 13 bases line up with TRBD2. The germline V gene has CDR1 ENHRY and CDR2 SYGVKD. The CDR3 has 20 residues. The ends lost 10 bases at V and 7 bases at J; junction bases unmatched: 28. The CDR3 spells CATKGSTQLAGGLRVWEQYV. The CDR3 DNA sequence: TGTGCCACGAAGGGCTCCACTCAACTAGCGGGGGGGCTCCGGGTCTGGGAGCAGTACGTC.

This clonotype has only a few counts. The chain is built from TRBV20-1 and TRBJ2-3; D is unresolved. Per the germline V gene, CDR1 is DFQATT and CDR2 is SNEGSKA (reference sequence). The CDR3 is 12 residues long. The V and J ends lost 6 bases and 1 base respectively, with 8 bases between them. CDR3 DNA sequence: TGCAGTGCCTACGGACGCACAGATACGCAGTATTTT. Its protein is CSAYGRTDTQYF.

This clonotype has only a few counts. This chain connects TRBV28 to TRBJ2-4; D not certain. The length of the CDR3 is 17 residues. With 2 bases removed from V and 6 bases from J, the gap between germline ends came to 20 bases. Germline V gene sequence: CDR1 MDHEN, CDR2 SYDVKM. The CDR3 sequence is CASSLNIVPVRRNIQYF. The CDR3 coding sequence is TGTGCCAGCAGTTTAAATATAGTCCCGGTCCGGAGAAACATTCAGTACTTC.

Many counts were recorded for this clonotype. Here the CDR3 reads CASSSRDTEAFF. The CDR3 nucleotides read TGTGCCAGCAGCTCCCGGGACACTGAAGCTTTCTTT. This sequence joins TRBV7-9 and TRBJ1-1, with D unresolved. The CDR3 spans 12 residues. Germline assignment: CDR1 SEHNR and CDR2 FQNEAQ (reference sequence). The V gene lost 4 bases and the J gene lost 3 bases, with 6 bases spanning the gap.

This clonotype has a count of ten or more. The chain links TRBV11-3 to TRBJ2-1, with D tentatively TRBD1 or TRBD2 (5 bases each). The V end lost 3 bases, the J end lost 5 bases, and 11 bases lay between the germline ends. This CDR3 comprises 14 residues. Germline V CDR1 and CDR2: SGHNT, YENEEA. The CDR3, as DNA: TGTGCCAGCAGCTTGGGGGACGTTGACAATGAGCAGTTCTTC. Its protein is CASSLGDVDNEQFF.

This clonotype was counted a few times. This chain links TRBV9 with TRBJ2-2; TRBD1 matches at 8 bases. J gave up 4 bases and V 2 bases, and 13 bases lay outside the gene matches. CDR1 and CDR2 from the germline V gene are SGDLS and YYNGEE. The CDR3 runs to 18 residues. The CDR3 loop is CASSVGTGIYKTTGELFF. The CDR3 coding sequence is TGTGCCAGCAGCGTCGGGACAGGAATATACAAGACCACCGGGGAGCTGTTTTTT.

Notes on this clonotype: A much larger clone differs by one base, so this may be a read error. This CDR3 reads CASSLRPGGSTYNEQYF. The CDR3 bases are TGTGCCAGCAGTCTCAGGCCGGGGGGGTCAACTTACAATGAGCAGTACTTC. V gene TRBV27 combines with J gene TRBJ2-5; TRBD2 matches at 8 bases. Trimming took 5 bases from V and 11 from J; bases not matched to a gene: 22. The CDR3 length is 17 residues. The germline V gene encodes CDR1 MNHEY and CDR2 SMNVEV (reference sequence).

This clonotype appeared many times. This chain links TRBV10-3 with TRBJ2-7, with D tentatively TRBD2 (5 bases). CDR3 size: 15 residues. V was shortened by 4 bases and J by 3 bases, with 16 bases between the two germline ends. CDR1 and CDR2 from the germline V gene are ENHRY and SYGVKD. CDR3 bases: TGTGCCATCAGTGGAGATTCCTCCGGGGACTACGAGCAGTACTTC. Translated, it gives CAISGDSSGDYEQYF.